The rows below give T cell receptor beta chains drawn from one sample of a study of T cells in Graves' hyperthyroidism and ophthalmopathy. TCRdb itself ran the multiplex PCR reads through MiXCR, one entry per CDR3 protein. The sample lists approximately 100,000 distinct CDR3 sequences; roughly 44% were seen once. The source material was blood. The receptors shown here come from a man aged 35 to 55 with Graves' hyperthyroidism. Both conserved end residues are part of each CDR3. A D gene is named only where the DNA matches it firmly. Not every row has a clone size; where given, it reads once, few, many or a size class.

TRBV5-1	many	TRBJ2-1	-	CASTRGDTSEQFF	TGCGCCAGCACGAGGGGGGACACAAGTGAGCAGTTCTTC
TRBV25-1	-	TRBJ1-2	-	CASSEAWRSEGGYTF	TGTGCCAGCAGTGAAGCGTGGAGGTCCGAGGGGGGCTACACCTTC
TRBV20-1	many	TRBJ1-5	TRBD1	CSARGTGMGNQPQHF	TGCAGTGCTAGAGGGACAGGGATGGGCAATCAGCCCCAGCATTTT
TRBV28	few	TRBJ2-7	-	CASSLNYGPLYEQYF	TGTGCCAGCAGTTTAAACTACGGGCCGCTCTACGAGCAGTACTTC
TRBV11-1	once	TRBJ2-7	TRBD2	CARETTRTSSFEQYF	TGTGCTAGAGAGACAACCCGGACTAGCTCTTTCGAGCAGTACTTC
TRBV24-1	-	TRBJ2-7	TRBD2	CAPRTSGGEQYF	TGTGCCCCGCGGACTAGCGGGGGGGAGCAGTACTTC
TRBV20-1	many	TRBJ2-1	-	CSAMSWEAYNEQFF	TGCAGTGCTATGTCGTGGGAGGCCTACAATGAGCAGTTCTTC
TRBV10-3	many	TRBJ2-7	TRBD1	CASAGTGPNYEQYF	TGTGCCAGCGCCGGGACAGGGCCTAACTACGAGCAGTACTTC
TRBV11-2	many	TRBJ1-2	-	CASSPRVRVNYGYTF	TGTGCCAGCAGCCCTCGGGTACGGGTTAACTATGGCTACACCTTC
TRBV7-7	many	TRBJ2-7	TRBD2	CASSLARGGPQYF	TGTGCTAGCAGCTTAGCGCGGGGGGGACCCCAGTACTTC
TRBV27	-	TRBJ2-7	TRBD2	CASRFGLAVSYEQYF	TGTGCCAGCAGATTCGGACTAGCGGTTTCCTACGAGCAGTACTTC
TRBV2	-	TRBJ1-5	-	CASREQGGRQPQHF	TGTGCCAGCAGGGAACAGGGTGGGCGTCAGCCCCAGCATTTT
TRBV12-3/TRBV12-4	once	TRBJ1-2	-	CASSLGTNYGYTF	TGTGCCAGCAGTTTGGGGACTAACTATGGCTACACCTTC